The TCR beta chain described here comes from a study of blood T cell repertoires in COVID-19. Study-wide context: COVID-19 samples, acute and convalescent, were from the United States, Italy and Spain. Nucleic acid was either cDNA or gDNA, and it came from T cells, B-cell-depleted T cells, or PBMCs.

In the authors' methods: It was from reference gene primer amplification that nucleated cell counts were estimated. This table comes from immunoSEQ multiplex PCR, and its TCRdb copy is limited to in-frame clones, with some not included. V and J calls and clone size come straight from that table; D and trimming were deduced from the DNA. Here the sample spans about 69,000 clones, 85% being singletons. The germline gives CDR1 SGHNT, CDR2 YYREEE (reference sequence). The junction had 5 bases not matched to a gene; V was cut back by 3 bases and J by 4 bases. The CDR3 length is 14 residues. The chain couples TRBV5-4 to TRBJ2-5; 8 bases map to TRBD1. The sequenced material came from peripheral blood. The TCR originated in an elderly man with acute or convalescent COVID-19. The CDR3 DNA sequence: TGTGCCAGCAGCTCCGGACAGGGTCGAGAGACCCAGTACTTC. It is translated as CASSSGQGRETQYF. Using reference TRBV5-4 and TRBJ2-5 for the parts outside the CDR3, the full variable domain is ETGVTQSPTHLIKTRGQQVTLRCSSQSGHNTVSWYQQALGQGPQFIFQYYREEENGRGNFPPRFSGLQFPNYSSELNVNALELDDSALYLCASSSGQGRETQYFGPGTRLLVL.